A single sample gave rise to the 26 T cell receptor beta chains below, sequenced in a study of CD8 T cells in ankylosing spondylitis. TCRdb reprocessed the 5' RACE reads with MiXCR, giving one entry per CDR3 protein. The profile covers roughly 230,000 distinct CDR3 sequences, with under 12% appearing a single time and less than 3% taken by the ten largest. The sequenced sample consisted of blood, either unsorted or a sorted T cell fraction (not recorded which). These TCRs come from a male donor with ankylosing spondylitis or in good health (not recorded which).

In its sample, this clonotype was seen many times. CDR3: CASSVAQETQYF. DNA for the CDR3: TGCGCCAGCAGCGTCGCTCAAGAGACCCAGTACTTC. This chain joins TRBV5-1 and TRBJ2-5; D unresolved. V dropped 4 bases and J dropped 2 bases, with 6 bases sitting between them. Germline V gene lookup returns CDR1 SGHRS and CDR2 YFSETQ. This CDR3 spans 12 amino acids.

This clonotype has ten or more counts. This chain connects TRBV7-8 to TRBJ2-2; weak D call: TRBD2 (5 bases). Trimming removed 7 bases from V and 8 bases from J, with 17 bases in between. CDR1 SGHVS and CDR2 FQNEAQ come from the germline V gene. The CDR3 spans 14 residues. The CDR3 DNA reads as TGTGCCAGCAACATAAACGGGATGTCAGGGGAGCTGTTTTTT. It is translated as CASNINGMSGELFF. Together with reference TRBV7-8 and TRBJ2-2, the CDR3 gives the full variable domain: GAGVSQSPRYKVAKRGQDVALRCDPISGHVSLFWYQQALGQGPEFLTYFQNEAQLDKSGLPSDRFFAERPEGSVSTLKIQRTQQEDSAVYLCASNINGMSGELFFGEGSRLTVL.

This clonotype was detected only a few times. The rearrangement links TRBV10-3 to TRBJ2-1, with D perhaps TRBD2 (5 bases). The CDR3 is 13 residues long. Germline V gene lookup returns CDR1 ENHRY and CDR2 SYGVKD. V was shortened by 7 bases and J by 5 bases, with 12 bases between the two germline ends. Here the CDR3 reads CAIISPGNNEQFF. CDR3 in DNA: TGTGCCATCATTAGCCCCGGGAACAATGAGCAGTTCTTC.

This clonotype was seen repeatedly, ten times or more. The V gene is TRBV5-1, the J gene TRBJ1-1, with TRBD1 identical over 8 bases. The V segment lost 2 bases and the J segment 1 base; nucleotides outside the gene matches: 7. Germline CDR1 and CDR2: SGHRS and YFSETQ. The CDR3 length is 16 residues. In DNA form, the CDR3 reads TGCGCCAGCAGCTTTTCTACCGGACAGGGGAACACTGAAGCTTTCTTT. Translated: CASSFSTGQGNTEAFF.

This clonotype was found many times. The genes are TRBV3-1 and TRBJ1-2; 10 nucleotides agree with TRBD1. The length of the CDR3 is 15 residues. CDR1 is LGHDT, CDR2 YNNKEL, per germline (reference sequence). Trimming at V came to 4 bases and at J to 6 bases, leaving 8 bases not matched to a gene. The DNA of the CDR3 is TGTGCCAGCAGCCCCTCGGACAGGGGGAGTGATGGCTACACCTTC. It translates to CASSPSDRGSDGYTF.

This clonotype was counted at least ten times. The rearrangement joins TRBV20-1 to TRBJ2-3, with a weak D call TRBD2 (5 bases). Germline V gene sequence: CDR1 DFQATT, CDR2 SNEGSKA (reference sequence). This CDR3 comprises 15 residues. V was shortened by 1 base and J by 2 bases, with 13 bases between the two germline ends. The CDR3 protein is CSARAGLATTDTQYF. As DNA, the CDR3 is TGCAGTGCTAGAGCAGGTCTAGCTACCACAGATACGCAGTATTTT.

In its sample, this clonotype was seen many times. The chain links TRBV25-1 to TRBJ1-4; D is unclear. The CDR3 has 13 residues. In germline, CDR1 is MGHDK, CDR2 SYGVNS. V was shortened by 5 bases and J by 8 bases, with 12 bases between the two germline ends. The CDR3 reads CASSPARGEKLFF. The CDR3 DNA is TGTGCCAGCAGTCCAGCCCGGGGAGAAAAACTGTTTTTT.

The J gene is TRBJ1-1, the V gene TRBV7-9; 7 bases are shared with TRBD1. V was pared by 5 bases and J by 0 bases, with 6 bases of the junction left unmatched. The length of the CDR3 is 15 residues. Germline V CDR1 and CDR2: SEHNR, FQNEAQ (reference sequence). CDR3 loop: CASSPWDSMNTEAFF. Here the CDR3 DNA reads TGTGCCAGCAGCCCCTGGGACAGTATGAACACTGAAGCTTTCTTT.

This clonotype was counted only a few times. The chain links TRBV11-2 to TRBJ1-3, with D possibly being TRBD1 (5 bases). The germline V gene encodes CDR1 SGHAT and CDR2 FQNNGV. The V and J ends lost 5 bases and 4 bases respectively, with 12 bases between them. The CDR3 spans 14 residues. CDR3 bases: TGTGCCAGCAGCCCAATGGGGGTCGGAAACACCATATATTTT. Its protein is CASSPMGVGNTIYF.

This clonotype has a count of ten or more. V gene TRBV4-1 combines with J gene TRBJ2-3, with D possibly being TRBD1 or TRBD2 (5 bases each). This CDR3 has 18 residues. CDR1 MGHRA and CDR2 YSYEKL come from the germline V gene. Trimming shortened V by 0 bases and J by 3 bases, and 19 bases separated the two germline ends. DNA of the CDR3: TGCGCCAGCAGCCAAGATGGGGCCTGGATGACGGGGACAGATACGCAGTATTTT. Protein product: CASSQDGAWMTGTDTQYF.

This clonotype was picked up many times. The chain joins TRBV20-1 to TRBJ1-2; 8 positions match TRBD1. Trimming at V came to 6 bases and at J to 6 bases, leaving 6 bases not matched to a gene. Germline loops: CDR1 DFQATT, CDR2 SNEGSKA (reference sequence). This CDR3 comprises 12 residues. The CDR3: CSAGQGGDGYTF. As DNA, the CDR3 is TGCAGTGCCGGACAGGGCGGAGATGGCTACACCTTC.

Ten or more counts support this clonotype. The chain combines TRBV10-2 with TRBJ1-1; no firm D call. Germline assignment: CDR1 WSHSY and CDR2 SAAADI. The CDR3 length is 15 residues. V was cut by 1 base and J by 1 base, with 10 bases left in between. The CDR3 sequence is CASSEWRAPNTEAFF. The CDR3 DNA reads as TGCGCCAGCAGTGAGTGGAGGGCCCCGAACACTGAAGCTTTCTTT.

The sample holds many counts of this clonotype. The CDR3 nucleotides are TGTGCCAGCACCAAAAGGGGCGGGGAGCAGTTCTTC. Translated, it gives CASTKRGGEQFF. The chain couples TRBV21-1 to TRBJ2-1; no DNA check was done on the table's D call, TRBD1. TRBV21-1 is a pseudogene segment. The CDR3 totals 12 residues.

This clonotype was counted ten times or more. The V and J genes are TRBV15 and TRBJ2-4; 7 bases map to TRBD1. Germline lookup yields CDR1 LNHNV and CDR2 YYDKDF (reference sequence). The junction had 6 bases not matched to a gene; V was cut back by 1 base and J by 0 bases. CDR3 length equals 17 residues. The CDR3 DNA is TGTGCCACCAGCAGAGGGACAGGTTCGCTAGCCAAAAACATTCAGTACTTC. It specifies CATSRGTGSLAKNIQYF.

This clonotype was counted at least ten times. The rearrangement links TRBV18 to TRBJ1-2, with a tentative D call TRBD1 (5 bases). Trimming stripped 3 bases from V and 8 bases from J, with 16 bases between. The V gene's germline CDR1 is KGHSH and CDR2 LQKENI. The CDR3 sequence is 14 residues long. In DNA form, the CDR3 reads TGTGCCAGCTCACCGGCGACAGAAACTGGCGGCTACACCTTC. Its translation: CASSPATETGGYTF.

The chain joins TRBV20-1 to TRBJ2-7, with 8 positions matching TRBD1. The germline V gene has CDR1 DFQATT and CDR2 SNEGSKA (reference sequence). This CDR3 spans 16 amino acids. The V segment lost 0 bases and the J segment 0 bases; nucleotides outside the gene matches: 7. CDR3 protein: CSARDYTTGDSYEQYF. In nucleotides, the CDR3 is TGCAGTGCTAGAGATTATACGACAGGGGACTCCTACGAGCAGTACTTC.

This clonotype has ten or more counts. The V call is TRBV30, the J call TRBJ1-4; 8 bases are a match to TRBD1. With V trimmed by 4 bases and J by 7 bases, 5 bases remained unmatched. The CDR3 contains 13 residues. CDR1 and CDR2 from the germline V gene are GTSNPN and SVGIG (reference sequence). This CDR3 reads CAWTTGGSEKLFF. In DNA, the CDR3 is TGTGCCTGGACCACAGGGGGGAGTGAAAAACTGTTTTTT. Variable domain in full (rest from reference TRBV30 and TRBJ1-4): SQTIHQWPATLVQPVGSPLSLECTVEGTSNPNLYWYRQAAGRGLQLLFYSVGIGQISSEVPQNLSASRPQDRQFILSSKKLLLSDSGFYLCAWTTGGSEKLFFGSGTQLSVL.

This clonotype was counted at least ten times. J is TRBJ2-2 and V is TRBV4-1; D remains ambiguous. This CDR3 spans 17 amino acids. From germline, CDR1 is MGHRA and CDR2 YSYEKL. Trimming took off 1 base at V and 4 bases at J, with 16 bases between the two ends. CDR3 residues: CASSQVKKGLSTGELFF. The CDR3 nucleotides are TGCGCCAGCAGCCAAGTAAAAAAAGGGCTGTCCACCGGGGAGCTGTTTTTT.

At least ten counts were recorded for this clonotype. This chain joins TRBV30 and TRBJ2-3; 9 nucleotides agree with TRBD2. From germline, CDR1 is GTSNPN and CDR2 SVGIG (reference sequence). The CDR3 totals 13 residues. V lost 2 bases and J lost 4; bases outside the gene matches: 1. The DNA of the CDR3 is TGTGCCTGGAGTCGCGGGAGGGCAGATACGCAGTATTTT. Protein product: CAWSRGRADTQYF. Full variable domain (rest looked up from reference TRBV30 and TRBJ2-3): SQTIHQWPATLVQPVGSPLSLECTVEGTSNPNLYWYRQAAGRGLQLLFYSVGIGQISSEVPQNLSASRPQDRQFILSSKKLLLSDSGFYLCAWSRGRADTQYFGPGTRLTVL.

This clonotype was observed many times. The chain uses TRBV7-2 and TRBJ1-4; unclear D gene. The CDR3 totals 15 residues. V was shortened by 1 base and J by 0 bases, with 6 bases between the two germline ends. Germline values: CDR1 SGHTA, CDR2 FQGNSA. In DNA form, the CDR3 reads TGTGCCAGCAGCTTAGTATCCTCAACTAATGAAAAACTGTTTTTT. Translated, it gives CASSLVSSTNEKLFF. Filled out from reference TRBV7-2 and TRBJ1-4, the complete variable domain reads GAGVSQSPSNKVTEKGKDVELRCDPISGHTALYWYRQSLGQGLEFLIYFQGNSAPDKSGLPSDRFSAERTGGSVSTLTIQRTQQEDSAVYLCASSLVSSTNEKLFFGSGTQLSVL.

This clonotype was counted ten times or more. This sequence joins TRBV4-2 and TRBJ2-1; no clear D gene. Trimming cost V 0 bases and J 2 bases, with 11 bases left between them. The CDR3 length is 16 residues. Germline CDR1 LGHNA, CDR2 YNFKEQ. The CDR3 loop is CASSQEGRRAYNEQFF. CDR3 coding DNA: TGTGCCAGCAGCCAAGAAGGAAGACGGGCCTACAATGAGCAGTTCTTC.

This clonotype was seen many times. The rearrangement uses TRBV20-1 and TRBJ2-7; TRBD2 agrees at 8 bases. The CDR3 is 13 residues long. Germline CDR1 is DFQATT and CDR2 is SNEGSKA (reference sequence). With V trimmed by 4 bases and J by 0 bases, 2 bases remained unmatched. CDR3 sequence: CSATSGSSYEQYF. CDR3 in DNA: TGCAGTGCTACCAGCGGGAGCTCCTACGAGCAGTACTTC.

This clonotype showed up many times. The chain recombines TRBV2 with TRBJ1-2; possibly TRBD1 for D (5 bases). The V gene's germline CDR1 is SNHLY and CDR2 FYNNEI. V gave up 10 bases and J gave up 6 bases, with 21 bases separating them. The CDR3 covers 14 residues. The CDR3 region is CATHSVYTRDGYTF. The CDR3 nucleotides are TGTGCCACCCACAGCGTATACACCAGGGATGGCTACACCTTC.

There are many counts of this clonotype. The chain joins TRBV11-1 to TRBJ1-2; TRBD1 matches 7 bases. This CDR3 contains 18 residues. After removal of 1 base from V and 1 base from J, the junction contained 12 bases not matched to a gene. Germline V CDR1 and CDR2: SGHAT, FQDESV (reference sequence). The chain's CDR3 is CASSLVGTDLTINYGYTF. The DNA of the CDR3 is TGTGCCAGCAGCTTAGTTGGGACAGACCTTACTATTAACTATGGCTACACCTTC.

Many counts were recorded for this clonotype. This rearrangement joins TRBV5-5 to TRBJ2-7; D is possibly TRBD1 (5 bases). The CDR3 is 15 amino acids. Trimming stripped 1 base from V and 3 bases from J, with 14 bases between. Germline V lookup: CDR1 SGHKS, CDR2 YYEKEE (reference sequence). The CDR3, as DNA: TGTGCCAGCAGCTTGAGTCTGACGACAGTCTACGAGCAGTACTTC. Protein: CASSLSLTTVYEQYF.

Ten or more counts support this clonotype. The chain recombines TRBV7-2 with TRBJ2-7, with 10 bases that match TRBD2. This CDR3 is built from 15 residues. The trim removed 2 bases at V and 2 bases at J, leaving 3 bases unmatched. CDR1 is SGHTA and CDR2 is FQGNSA in the germline V gene. The CDR3 region is CASSLLAGVPYEQYF. Written as DNA, the CDR3 is TGTGCCAGCAGCTTACTAGCGGGGGTTCCCTACGAGCAGTACTTC. The whole variable domain, filled in from reference TRBV7-2 and TRBJ2-7, reads GAGVSQSPSNKVTEKGKDVELRCDPISGHTALYWYRQSLGQGLEFLIYFQGNSAPDKSGLPSDRFSAERTGGSVSTLTIQRTQQEDSAVYLCASSLLAGVPYEQYFGPGTRLTVT.